The T cell receptor (beta chain) under discussion was sequenced for a study of T cell clonotyping in hematopoietic cell transplantation. Study-wide findings and caveats: CD4 and CD8 repertoire contributions could not be separated without sorting. Few recipient clonotypes overlapped donors; over 95% were de novo at given depth. Recipient TCR diversity dropped after transplant; expanded clonotypes rose from day 30 to 180.

This clone is medium-sized (0.01 to 0.1%). Its matching antigen is unknown. Libraries were prepared by immunoSEQ multiplex PCR; TCRdb keeps only in-frame clonotypes and omits some of them. The sample shows around 16,000 clones, over 50% of them seen only once. Germline-derived CDR1 and CDR2 are LGHNA and YSLEER. The CDR3 runs 16 residues. V lost 2 bases to trimming and J lost 1 base; unmatched junction nucleotides: 4. The TCR originated in a male patient in his fifties or sixties who had an allogeneic stem cell transplant from an unrelated donor, so T cells may come from the graft donor. Some clones in this sample may be carry-over from other donors' samples. The V and J genes are TRBV4-3 and TRBJ1-4, with TRBD1 matching 7 bases. The sample here was PBMCs, taken 30 days after allogeneic stem cell transplant. CDR3 nucleotide sequence: TGCGCCAGCAGCCAAAGCAGGGGGGTAACTAATGAAAAACTGTTTTTT. Translated: CASSQSRGVTNEKLFF.